A selection of T cell receptor beta chains follows, all from one sample in a study of T-cell memory formation after mild COVID-19. MiXCR was run by TCRdb on the 5' RACE reads, yielding one entry per CDR3 protein. The table includes 360,000 or so distinct CDR3 sequences, 28% detected once. The sequenced sample consisted of PBMCs or a T cell subset sorted from them (not recorded which). The receptors shown here come from an adult woman who had mild COVID-19 (a few samples of this study predate the infection). Cell type and time point are not known. Each CDR3 is given without its conserved first and last residue. Fields, in order: CDR3 protein, J gene, V gene.

ASNIGQGDYEQY,TRBJ2-7,TRBV5-1
ASSLSVLRRNSDKNIQY,TRBJ2-4,TRBV12-3/TRBV12-4
ASSWKDRLMNTEAF,TRBJ1-1,TRBV5-6
ASSPTLANNNEQF,TRBJ2-1,TRBV18
ASSLLPTGTGGSGANVLT,TRBJ2-6,TRBV5-1
SASGGQGRQETQY,TRBJ2-5,TRBV20-1
ASSRRPGDNSPLH,TRBJ1-6,TRBV7-6
ASSQPQGFSSGANVLT,TRBJ2-6,TRBV4-2
AISPEGVSTDTQY,TRBJ2-3,TRBV10-3
ASSVSGQGAIDEQF,TRBJ2-1,TRBV9
ASRLGGQGPNEQF,TRBJ2-1,TRBV19
ASSLEVNGFDEQF,TRBJ2-1,TRBV5-1
ASSYSGLKQF,TRBJ2-1,TRBV6-2/TRBV6-3
ASSQEGDEQY,TRBJ2-7,TRBV23-1
ASSLSGQGVEQY,TRBJ2-7,TRBV27
ASTQEGESYNEQF,TRBJ2-1,TRBV5-5
ASSLLGGGLSYNEQF,TRBJ2-1,TRBV7-8
ASSQELSVYTGELF,TRBJ2-2,TRBV14
ASSSSLAGGDPGEQF,TRBJ2-1,TRBV7-2